Listed below are T cell receptor beta chains from one sample, sequenced in a study of blood T cells in healthy people across ages. TCRdb reprocessed the 5' RACE reads with MiXCR, giving one entry per CDR3 protein. The repertoire holds about 640,000 distinct CDR3 sequences, with 58% as singletons. Sequences were obtained from blood. These receptors were obtained from a man aged 55 to 69 in good health. CDR3s include the opening cysteine and the closing phenylalanine or tryptophan. D genes are given only for firm matches. Clone size is given for some rows only: seen once, a few or many times, or a class if the clone is expanded.

CDR3: CASSPLAGGPTDTQYF
DNA: TGTGCCAGCAGTCCACTAGCGGGGGGCCCCACAGATACGCAGTATTTT
J: TRBJ2-3
size: -
V: TRBV7-8
length: 16
D: TRBD2

CDR3: CASSPGTSGVGEQFF
DNA: TGTGCCAGCAGTCCAGGGACTAGCGGGGTCGGTGAGCAGTTCTTC
J: TRBJ2-1
size: few
V: TRBV27
length: 15
D: TRBD2

CDR3: CASSPGTSGGIYEQYF
DNA: TGTGCCAGCAGTCCCGGGACTAGCGGGGGAATCTACGAGCAGTACTTC
J: TRBJ2-7
size: few
V: TRBV12-3/TRBV12-4
length: 16
D: TRBD2

CDR3: CASSLGRDQPQHF
DNA: TGTGCCAGCAGCTTGGGGAGGGATCAGCCCCAGCATTTT
J: TRBJ1-5
size: many
V: TRBV5-5
length: 13
D: -

CDR3: CSVAHRNEQFF
DNA: TGCAGCGTCGCCCACAGGAATGAGCAGTTCTTC
J: TRBJ2-1
size: -
V: TRBV29-1
length: 11
D: -

CDR3: CASSPTDDNEQFF
DNA: TGTGCCAGCTCTCCGACAGACGACAATGAGCAGTTCTTC
J: TRBJ2-1
size: -
V: TRBV6-6
length: 13
D: -

CDR3: CAASRGSGGEETQYF
DNA: TGTGCCGCCAGCAGAGGAAGCGGGGGGGAAGAGACCCAGTACTTC
J: TRBJ2-5
size: -
V: TRBV15
length: 15
D: TRBD2

CDR3: CASSYWGAGQETQYF
DNA: TGTGCCAGCAGTTACTGGGGCGCAGGTCAAGAGACCCAGTACTTC
J: TRBJ2-5
size: few
V: TRBV6-2/TRBV6-3
length: 15
D: -

CDR3: CAISNPSQGRNYGYTF
DNA: TGTGCCATCAGCAACCCATCACAGGGGAGAAACTATGGCTACACCTTC
J: TRBJ1-2
size: -
V: TRBV10-3
length: 16
D: TRBD1

CDR3: CASSWTGRGVSYNEQFF
DNA: TGTGCCAGCAGCTGGACGGGGCGGGGGGTTTCCTACAATGAGCAGTTCTTC
J: TRBJ2-1
size: -
V: TRBV5-5
length: 17
D: TRBD2

CDR3: CAISESGGIKTQYF
DNA: TGTGCCATCAGTGAGTCGGGGGGCATTAAGACCCAGTACTTC
J: TRBJ2-5
size: -
V: TRBV10-3
length: 14
D: -

CDR3: CASTPGGGPDTQYF
DNA: TGTGCCAGCACTCCCGGCGGGGGTCCAGATACGCAGTATTTT
J: TRBJ2-3
size: -
V: TRBV28
length: 14
D: TRBD2

CDR3: CSARESGGRGETQYF
DNA: TGCAGTGCTAGAGAGTCAGGGGGGCGAGGAGAGACCCAGTACTTC
J: TRBJ2-5
size: -
V: TRBV20-1
length: 15
D: -

CDR3: CASSDQGSSYEQYF
DNA: TGTGCCAGCAGTGACCAGGGCAGCTCCTACGAGCAGTACTTC
J: TRBJ2-7
size: few
V: TRBV6-6
length: 14
D: -

CDR3: CASSHGQGLWIQYF
DNA: TGTGCCAGCAGCCATGGACAGGGATTATGGATTCAGTACTTC
J: TRBJ2-4
size: -
V: TRBV3-1
length: 14
D: TRBD1

CDR3: CASSADAAGYTF
DNA: TGTGCCAGCAGTGCTGACGCGGCTGGCTACACCTTC
J: TRBJ1-2
size: -
V: TRBV25-1
length: 12
D: -

CDR3: CASTRDSNEKLFF
DNA: TGTGCCAGCACCAGGGACAGTAATGAAAAACTGTTTTTT
J: TRBJ1-4
size: few
V: TRBV12-3/TRBV12-4
length: 13
D: TRBD1

CDR3: CASSHQVGTSGGKETQYF
DNA: TGTGCCAGCAGCCACCAGGTCGGGACTAGCGGGGGCAAAGAGACCCAGTACTTC
J: TRBJ2-5
size: -
V: TRBV3-1
length: 18
D: TRBD2

CDR3: CASTLGGAKQPQHF
DNA: TGTGCCAGCACCCTTGGGGGCGCCAAGCAGCCCCAGCATTTT
J: TRBJ1-5
size: few
V: TRBV6-2/TRBV6-3
length: 14
D: -

CDR3: CASSLARQGPGAEAFF
DNA: TGTGCCAGCAGCTTAGCCCGACAGGGCCCGGGGGCTGAAGCTTTCTTT
J: TRBJ1-1
size: -
V: TRBV7-4
length: 16
D: TRBD1

CDR3: CASSPDRIYNEQFF
DNA: TGTGCCAGCAGCCCGGACAGGATCTACAATGAGCAGTTCTTC
J: TRBJ2-1
size: few
V: TRBV12-3/TRBV12-4
length: 14
D: TRBD1

CDR3: CASSLGGVGIQETQYF
DNA: TGTGCCAGTAGCTTAGGGGGTGTGGGGATCCAAGAGACCCAGTACTTC
J: TRBJ2-5
size: -
V: TRBV11-3
length: 16
D: -

CDR3: CASRREGTGRTSPLHF
DNA: TGCGCCAGCAGACGAGAAGGGACAGGGAGGACTTCACCCCTCCACTTT
J: TRBJ1-6
size: -
V: TRBV5-1
length: 16
D: TRBD1

CDR3: CASTLSGWSEQFF
DNA: TGTGCCAGCACCCTTAGCGGGTGGAGTGAGCAGTTCTTC
J: TRBJ2-1
size: -
V: TRBV11-2
length: 13
D: TRBD2

CDR3: CSAPGLQETQFF
DNA: TGCAGTGCCCCGGGACTACAAGAGACCCAGTTCTTC
J: TRBJ2-1
size: -
V: TRBV20-1
length: 12
D: TRBD2

CDR3: CASSYSAGAETQYF
DNA: TGTGCCAGCAGTTACTCGGCAGGGGCAGAGACCCAGTACTTC
J: TRBJ2-5
size: -
V: TRBV6-6
length: 14
D: -

CDR3: CASSQDGAGVETQYF
DNA: TGCGCCAGCAGCCAAGATGGGGCAGGGGTAGAGACCCAGTACTTC
J: TRBJ2-5
size: few
V: TRBV4-1
length: 15
D: -

CDR3: CSAREGSSYNEQFF
DNA: TGCAGTGCTAGAGAGGGGAGCTCCTACAATGAGCAGTTCTTC
J: TRBJ2-1
size: few
V: TRBV20-1
length: 14
D: -

CDR3: CASSQGDYNEQFF
DNA: TGTGCCAGCAGCCAAGGAGACTACAATGAGCAGTTCTTC
J: TRBJ2-1
size: -
V: TRBV3-1
length: 13
D: -

CDR3: CASSPVALAGSYEQYF
DNA: TGTGCCAGCAGCCCCGTAGCACTAGCGGGGTCCTACGAGCAGTACTTC
J: TRBJ2-7
size: -
V: TRBV4-2
length: 16
D: TRBD2

CDR3: CASSVLRGDGTQYF
DNA: TGTGCCAGCAGTGTTTTGAGAGGAGACGGGACCCAGTACTTC
J: TRBJ2-5
size: -
V: TRBV12-3/TRBV12-4
length: 14
D: -

CDR3: CASSLDFYEQYF
DNA: TGTGCCAGCAGCCTCGACTTCTACGAGCAGTACTTC
J: TRBJ2-7
size: many
V: TRBV5-1
length: 12
D: -

CDR3: CSARDTRGTSYEQYF
DNA: TGCAGTGCTAGAGATACCCGGGGTACCTCCTACGAGCAGTACTTC
J: TRBJ2-7
size: -
V: TRBV20-1
length: 15
D: -

CDR3: CASSRTGSPDTQYF
DNA: TGCGCCAGCAGCCGGACAGGGTCCCCAGATACGCAGTATTTT
J: TRBJ2-3
size: -
V: TRBV5-1
length: 14
D: TRBD1

CDR3: CASSWTGGAETEAFF
DNA: TGCGCCAGCAGCTGGACAGGGGGCGCGGAGACTGAAGCTTTCTTT
J: TRBJ1-1
size: -
V: TRBV5-1
length: 15
D: TRBD1

CDR3: CASRGTRDSYTDTQYF
DNA: TGTGCCAGCAGAGGAACCCGGGACTCGTACACAGATACGCAGTATTTT
J: TRBJ2-3
size: few
V: TRBV7-8
length: 16
D: -

CDR3: CSAPDRGTGEQYF
DNA: TGCAGTGCTCCCGACAGGGGGACGGGTGAGCAGTACTTC
J: TRBJ2-7
size: -
V: TRBV20-1
length: 13
D: TRBD1

CDR3: CASSLSIGTLKQYF
DNA: TGTGCCAGCAGCTTGTCTATAGGGACCCTAAAGCAGTACTTC
J: TRBJ2-4
size: many
V: TRBV7-9
length: 14
D: -

CDR3: CASNYSGYNEQYF
DNA: TGTGCCAGCAATTATAGTGGCTACAATGAGCAGTACTTC
J: TRBJ2-7
size: -
V: TRBV6-2/TRBV6-3
length: 13
D: -

CDR3: CASSQEGVEDTQYF
DNA: TGTGCCAGCAGCCAAGAAGGGGTAGAGGATACGCAGTATTTT
J: TRBJ2-3
size: -
V: TRBV4-2
length: 14
D: -

CDR3: CASAGKAKNIQYF
DNA: TGTGCCAGCGCCGGTAAGGCCAAAAACATTCAGTACTTC
J: TRBJ2-4
size: -
V: TRBV3-1
length: 13
D: -